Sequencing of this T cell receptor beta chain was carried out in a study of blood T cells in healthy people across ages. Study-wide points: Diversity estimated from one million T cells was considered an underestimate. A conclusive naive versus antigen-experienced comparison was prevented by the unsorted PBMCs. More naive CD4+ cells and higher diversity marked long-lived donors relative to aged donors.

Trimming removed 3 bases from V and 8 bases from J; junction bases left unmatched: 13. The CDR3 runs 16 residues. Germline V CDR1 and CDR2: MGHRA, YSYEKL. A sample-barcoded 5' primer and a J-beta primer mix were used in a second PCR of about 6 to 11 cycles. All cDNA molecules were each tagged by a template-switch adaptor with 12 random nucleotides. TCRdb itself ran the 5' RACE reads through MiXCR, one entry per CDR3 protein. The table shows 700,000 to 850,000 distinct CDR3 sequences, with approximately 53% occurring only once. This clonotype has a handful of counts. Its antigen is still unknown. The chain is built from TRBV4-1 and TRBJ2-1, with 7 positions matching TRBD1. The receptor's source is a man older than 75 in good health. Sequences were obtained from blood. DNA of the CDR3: TGCGCCAGCAGCCATAACCCGGGACAGCAAGTCGATGAGCAGTTCTTC. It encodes CASSHNPGQQVDEQFF.